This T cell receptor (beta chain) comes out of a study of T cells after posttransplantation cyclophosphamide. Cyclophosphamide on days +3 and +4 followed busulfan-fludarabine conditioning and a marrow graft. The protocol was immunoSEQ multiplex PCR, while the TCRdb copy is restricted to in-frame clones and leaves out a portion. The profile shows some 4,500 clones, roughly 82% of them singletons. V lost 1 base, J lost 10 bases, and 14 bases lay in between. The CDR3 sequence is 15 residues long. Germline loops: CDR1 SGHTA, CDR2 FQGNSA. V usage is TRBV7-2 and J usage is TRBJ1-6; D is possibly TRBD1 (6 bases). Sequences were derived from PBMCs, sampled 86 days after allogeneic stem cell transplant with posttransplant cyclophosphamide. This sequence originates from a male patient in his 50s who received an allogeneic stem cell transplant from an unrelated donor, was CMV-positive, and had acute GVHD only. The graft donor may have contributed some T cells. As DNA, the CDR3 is TGTGCCAGCAGCTTAGTCTCGGCCCAGGGGTCACCCCTCCACTTT. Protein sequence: CASSLVSAQGSPLHF.